This T cell receptor beta chain emerged from a study of cytomegalovirus exposure and HLA in healthy donors. Overall study context: Within the Caucasian-associated ancestry cluster were 81% of the approximately 370 genotyped donors.

V shed 3 bases, J shed 2 bases, and the junction held 4 bases outside the gene matches. The germline CDR1 and CDR2 sequences are MDHEN and SYDVKM. The CDR3 is 14 amino acids. A multiplex PCR was run with 60 Vbeta primers and 13 Jbeta primers. TCRdb's copy holds only in-frame clones and misses some; the assay was immunoSEQ multiplex PCR. Of 150,000 to 250,000 clones listed, 70% to 80% are singletons. This clonotype was sampled from a young man in good health and CMV-seronegative. This chain connects TRBV28 to TRBJ2-7; 7 bases match TRBD1. Sequenced sample: PBMCs. CDR3 sequence reads: CASSFYTGAYEQYF. In DNA, the CDR3 is TGTGCCAGCAGTTTTTATACAGGGGCCTACGAGCAGTACTTC. Based on the CDR3 plus reference TRBV28 and TRBJ2-7, the full variable domain is DVKVTQSSRYLVKRTGEKVFLECVQDMDHENMFWYRQDPGLGLRLIYFSYDVKMKEKGDIPEGYSVSREKKERFSLILESASTNQTSMYLCASSFYTGAYEQYFGPGTRLTVT.